Listed below are T cell receptor beta chains from one sample, sequenced in a study of blood T cell repertoires in COVID-19. Only in-frame clones appear in the TCRdb table, and some are missing; sequencing was by immunoSEQ multiplex PCR. This sample has 120,000 to 150,000 clones; around 81% occur once, and the top ten carry about 3%. The sequencing sample was made of peripheral blood. These receptors were obtained from a woman aged 40 to 55 with active or convalescent COVID-19. The conserved cysteine and the conserved F or W are not part of the CDR3 here.

TRBV5-1 | ASSRRTDRGELF
TRBV28 | ASRRNTGELF
TRBV23-1 | ASSAGQGANGACGGDEQF
TRBV6-5 | ASSLQVATEQF
TRBV6-5 | ASSYSGGNYGYT
TRBV18 | ASSHGQLYGYT
TRBV5-8 | ASSLGKIRGSQETQY
TRBV28 | ASSLPNTGLGDSPLH
TRBV20-1 | SASEGLAYEQY
TRBV5-1 | ASRGDTESEAF
TRBV6-5 | ASIWGREAAPEAF
TRBV18 | ASSPQGEAYGYT
TRBV4-3 | ASSQVVQQNTEAF
TRBV18 | ASSPREHYGYT
TRBV7-7 | ASSDDPGEWNEQF
TRBV28 | ASSPLGQREAF
TRBV6-2/TRBV6-3 | ASSYPAGDTVEQF
TRBV5-1 | ASSLGAGMADTQY
TRBV7-9 | ASSSPTGNLGEQY
TRBV5-6 | ASSLWAGLNTEAF
TRBV27 | ASSLSTGWGYT